This T cell receptor (beta chain) stems from a study of spatial heterogeneity in lung cancer. For the study at large: There were, on average, more than ten raw-read appearances for each unique TCR and UMI combination.

Time point defined: sample taken at primary tumor resection. Frozen PBMC, nontumor lung or tumor provided whole RNA, which was sequenced unsorted. The donors were 72 patients with non-small cell lung cancer that was early-stage and untreated. This clonotype has ten or more counts. From the 5' RACE reads, TCRdb called clonotypes with MiXCR, one entry per CDR3 protein. The repertoire has fewer than 20,000 distinct CDR3 sequences, about a fifth of them found once; the top ten carry roughly a fifth. Trimming removed 7 bases from V and 2 bases from J, with 15 bases in between. There are 14 residues in the CDR3.

This sample comprised PBMCs, obtained at surgery. This TCR derives from a female donor with early-stage non-small cell lung cancer. The chain combines TRBV12-3 or TRBV12-4 with TRBJ2-7, with D maybe TRBD2 (6 bases). The CDR3 loop reads CASTIGTPTYEQYF. The CDR3 nucleotides are TGTGCCAGCACCATCGGGACTCCGACCTACGAGCAGTACTTC.